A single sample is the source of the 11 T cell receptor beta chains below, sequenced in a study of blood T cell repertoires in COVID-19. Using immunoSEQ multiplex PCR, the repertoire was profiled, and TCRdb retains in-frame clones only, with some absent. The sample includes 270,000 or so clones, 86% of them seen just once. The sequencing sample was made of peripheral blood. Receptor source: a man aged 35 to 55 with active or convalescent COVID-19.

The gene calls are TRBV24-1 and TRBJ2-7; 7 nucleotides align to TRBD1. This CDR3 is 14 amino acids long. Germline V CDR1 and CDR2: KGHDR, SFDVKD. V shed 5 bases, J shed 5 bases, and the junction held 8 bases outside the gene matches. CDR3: CATSVPDRPNEQYF. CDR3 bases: TGTGCCACCAGTGTTCCGGACAGGCCCAACGAGCAGTACTTC.

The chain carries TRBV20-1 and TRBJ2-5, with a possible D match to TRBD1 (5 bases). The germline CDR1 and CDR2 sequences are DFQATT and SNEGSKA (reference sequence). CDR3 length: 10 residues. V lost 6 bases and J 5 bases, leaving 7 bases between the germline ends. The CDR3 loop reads CSAPGETQYF. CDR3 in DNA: TGCAGTGCCCCAGGGGAGACCCAGTACTTC.

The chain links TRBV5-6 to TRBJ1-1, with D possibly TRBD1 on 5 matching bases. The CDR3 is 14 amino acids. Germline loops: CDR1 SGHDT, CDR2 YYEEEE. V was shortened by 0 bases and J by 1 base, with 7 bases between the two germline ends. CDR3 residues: CASSLGRGNTEAFF. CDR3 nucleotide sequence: TGTGCCAGCAGCTTGGGAAGGGGGAACACTGAAGCTTTCTTT.

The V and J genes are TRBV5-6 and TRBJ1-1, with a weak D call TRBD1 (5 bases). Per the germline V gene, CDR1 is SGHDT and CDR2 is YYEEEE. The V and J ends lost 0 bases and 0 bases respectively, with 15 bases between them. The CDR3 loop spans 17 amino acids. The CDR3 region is CASSLVLEGTLNTEAFF. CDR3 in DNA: TGTGCCAGCAGCTTGGTTCTGGAGGGGACCCTGAACACTGAAGCTTTCTTT.

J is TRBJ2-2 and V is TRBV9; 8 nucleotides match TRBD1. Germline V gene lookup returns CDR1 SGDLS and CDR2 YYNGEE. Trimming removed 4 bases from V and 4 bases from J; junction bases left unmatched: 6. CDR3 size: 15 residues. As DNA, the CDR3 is TGTGCCAGCAGCACCCGGACAGGGCCCACCGGGGAGCTGTTTTTT. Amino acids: CASSTRTGPTGELFF.

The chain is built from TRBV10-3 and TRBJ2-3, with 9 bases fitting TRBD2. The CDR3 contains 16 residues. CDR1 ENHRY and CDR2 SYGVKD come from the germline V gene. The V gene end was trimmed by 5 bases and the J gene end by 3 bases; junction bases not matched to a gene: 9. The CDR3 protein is CAISLAGDAGTDTQYF. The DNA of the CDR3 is TGTGCCATCAGTTTAGCGGGAGACGCGGGGACAGATACGCAGTATTTT.

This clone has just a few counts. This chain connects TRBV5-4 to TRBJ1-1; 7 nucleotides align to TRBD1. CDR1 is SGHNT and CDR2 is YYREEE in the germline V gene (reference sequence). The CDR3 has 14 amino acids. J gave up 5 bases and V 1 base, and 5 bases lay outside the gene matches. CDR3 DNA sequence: TGTGCCAGCAGCTTGATCACAGGGGCGACTGAAGCTTTCTTT. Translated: CASSLITGATEAFF.

CDR3 in DNA: TGTGCCAGCAGCTTGGTTACAGGGGCTGAAAAACTGTTTTTT. Protein sequence: CASSLVTGAEKLFF. The V gene is TRBV5-5, the J gene TRBJ1-4, with 7 bases aligning to TRBD1. The CDR3 is 14 residues long. The germline gives CDR1 SGHKS, CDR2 YYEKEE (reference sequence). The J segment lost 7 bases and the V segment lost 0 bases, leaving 3 bases of the junction unmatched.

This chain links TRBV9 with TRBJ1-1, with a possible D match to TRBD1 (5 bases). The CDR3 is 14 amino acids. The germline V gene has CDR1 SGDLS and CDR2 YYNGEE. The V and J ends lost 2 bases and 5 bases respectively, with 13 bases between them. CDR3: CASSVAGMGTEAFF. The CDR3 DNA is TGTGCCAGCAGCGTGGCAGGGATGGGAACTGAAGCTTTCTTT.

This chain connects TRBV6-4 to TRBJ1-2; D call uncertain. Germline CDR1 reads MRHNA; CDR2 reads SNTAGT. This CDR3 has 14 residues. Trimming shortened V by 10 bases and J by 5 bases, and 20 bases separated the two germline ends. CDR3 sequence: CANPIEVESYGYTF. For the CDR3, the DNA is TGTGCCAATCCAATCGAGGTAGAGTCTTATGGCTACACCTTC.

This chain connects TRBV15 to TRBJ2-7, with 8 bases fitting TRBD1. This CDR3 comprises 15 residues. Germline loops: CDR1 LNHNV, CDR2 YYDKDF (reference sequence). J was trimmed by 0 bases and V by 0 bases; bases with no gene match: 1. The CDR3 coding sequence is TGTGCCACCAGCAGAGATCAGGGGGCCTCCTACGAGCAGTACTTC. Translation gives CATSRDQGASYEQYF.